This TCR beta chain was found in a study of shared clonotypes between healthy human individuals. V was clipped by 0 bases and J by 4 bases, with 13 bases between them. CDR3 length equals 15 residues. Germline V gene sequence: CDR1 SGDLS, CDR2 YYNGEE. Sequencing used immunoSEQ multiplex PCR; TCRdb keeps in-frame clones, though not all of them. This repertoire shows around 510,000 clones, around three quarters found once; its top ten account for about 12%. The receptor was derived from a woman in her thirties or forties in good health. Some clones in this sample may be carry-over from other donors' samples. The specimen sequenced was PBMCs. This chain connects TRBV9 to TRBJ2-5; a possible D gene is TRBD2 (6 bases). The CDR3 sequence is CASSVVGGSGETQYF. The CDR3, as DNA: TGTGCCAGCAGCGTAGTTGGGGGGAGTGGAGAGACCCAGTACTTC.